The sample holds one count of the clone carrying this T cell receptor beta chain. The sample comes from a study of shared clonotypes between healthy human individuals. The protocol was immunoSEQ multiplex PCR, while the TCRdb copy is restricted to in-frame clones and leaves out a portion. The table lists approximately 2.5 million clones, 93% of them singletons. The source is a man aged 18-30 years in good health. Some clones in this sample may be carry-over from other donors' samples. Sequencing was performed on naive CD4+ T cells from PBMCs. Subset given: CD45RA+ positively selected.

CDR3: CATKNTEAFF. For the CDR3, the DNA is TGTGCCACCAAGAACACTGAAGCTTTCTTT. The chain has TRBV19 and TRBJ1-1, with D uncertain. Trimming pared 10 bases from V and 1 base from J, leaving 4 bases between. In germline, CDR1 is LNHDA, CDR2 SQIVND (reference sequence). The CDR3 is 10 amino acids.